The clone carrying this TCR beta chain was detected only a few times. Only patients with CD8+CD57+ cell expansion on flow cytometry were chosen for sequencing. V lost 9 bases, J lost 3 bases, and 7 bases stayed unmatched. The CDR3 extends over 14 amino acids. Per germline, CDR1 MNHEY and CDR2 SMNVEV (reference sequence). The data belong to a study of CD8+CD57+ T cells in acquired aplastic anemia. Profiling that covered TCR beta VDJ and CDR3 relied on genomic DNA as its template. TCRdb passed the reads through MiXCR, listing each CDR3 protein once. The data contain 150,000 to 200,000 distinct CDR3 sequences, around 52% of them singletons.

The chain employs TRBV27 and TRBJ2-1; 8 positions agree with TRBD2. The sequence came from a human donor with aplastic anemia. The sequenced sample was sorted CD4+, CD8+, or CD8+CD57+ T cells (not recorded which) from PBMCs. The CDR3 loop reads CASREAGVYNEQFF. The CDR3 region has the DNA TGTGCCAGTCGAGAAGCGGGGGTCTACAATGAGCAGTTCTTC.